This section outlines one T cell receptor beta chain sequence together with its context. The antigen remains undetermined. The sample is drawn from a study of T cell responses to AZD1222 COVID-19 vaccine. Notes on the study in general: Baseline testing showed seropositivity in only a handful of AZD1222 recipients. Every sample of the repertoires postdated the peak T cell response.

CDR1 is SGHRS and CDR2 is YFSETQ in the germline V gene. There are 14 residues in the CDR3. The V end was cut by 0 bases, the J end by 5 bases, with 11 bases between. Second-dose groups at about 4 or about 12 weeks were pooled. Sequencing was performed with immunoSEQ multiplex PCR; in TCRdb, only in-frame clones are kept and a portion is missing. This table holds approximately 120,000 clones, 85% to 90% found once. The V gene is TRBV5-1, the J gene TRBJ1-2; D unclear. The sequence came from an adult who received the AZD1222 COVID-19 vaccine. The source material was peripheral blood, sampled 28 days after the second AZD1222 dose. This CDR3 is CASSLEVGKYGYTF. The CDR3 DNA reads TGCGCCAGCAGCTTGGAGGTAGGGAAATATGGCTACACCTTC.